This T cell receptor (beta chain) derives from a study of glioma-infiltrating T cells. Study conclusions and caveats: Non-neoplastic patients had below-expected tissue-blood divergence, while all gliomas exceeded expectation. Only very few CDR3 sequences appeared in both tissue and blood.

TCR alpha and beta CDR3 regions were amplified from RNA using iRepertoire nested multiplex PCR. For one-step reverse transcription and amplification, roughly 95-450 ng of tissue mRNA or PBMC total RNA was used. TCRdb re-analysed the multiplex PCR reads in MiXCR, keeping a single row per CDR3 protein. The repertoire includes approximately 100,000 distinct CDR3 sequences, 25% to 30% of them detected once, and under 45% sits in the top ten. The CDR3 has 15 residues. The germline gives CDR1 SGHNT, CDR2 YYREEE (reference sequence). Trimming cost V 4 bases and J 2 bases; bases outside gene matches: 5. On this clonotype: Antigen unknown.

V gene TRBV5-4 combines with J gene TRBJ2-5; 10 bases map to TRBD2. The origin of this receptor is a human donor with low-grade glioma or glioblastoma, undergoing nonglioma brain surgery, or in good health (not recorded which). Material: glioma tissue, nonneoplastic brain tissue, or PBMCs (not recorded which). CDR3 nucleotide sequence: TGTGCCAGCAGCACCCCGACTAGCGGGCAAGAGACCCAGTACTTC. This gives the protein CASSTPTSGQETQYF.